What follows are 17 T cell receptor beta chains derived from one specimen sequenced in a study of T cells in Graves' hyperthyroidism and ophthalmopathy. TCR beta CDR3 region amplification was performed from RNA transcripts. Carried out on the TCR CDR3, a first-round RT-PCR used the HTBI primer set. TCRdb reprocessed the multiplex PCR reads via MiXCR and lists one record per CDR3 protein. The table lists around 720,000 distinct CDR3 sequences, over 35% of them singletons. The sequenced sample consisted of blood. Source of these receptors: a woman aged 40-49 years with Graves' hyperthyroidism.

The chain joins TRBV5-4 to TRBJ2-2; 10 nucleotides agree with TRBD1. Per germline, CDR1 SGHNT and CDR2 YYREEE (reference sequence). The V gene end was trimmed by 5 bases and the J gene end by 4 bases; junction bases not matched to a gene: 8. The CDR3 totals 16 residues. DNA of the CDR3: TGTGCCAGCAGTTCTGCCGGGACAGGGGTCACCGGGGAGCTGTTTTTT. Translating gives CASSSAGTGVTGELFF.

This clonotype was recorded a few times. The chain couples TRBV7-2 to TRBJ1-1; 10 bases align to TRBD1. The CDR3 has 15 amino acids. The junction had 8 bases not matched to a gene; V was cut back by 6 bases and J by 4 bases. Germline lookup yields CDR1 SGHTA and CDR2 FQGNSA. The chain's CDR3 is CASSARGQGSTEAFF. CDR3 nucleotides: TGTGCCAGCAGTGCGCGGGGACAGGGGTCCACTGAAGCTTTCTTT.

Only a few counts were recorded for this clonotype. The chain carries TRBV13 and TRBJ2-2; a possible D gene is TRBD1 (6 bases). Germline CDR1 is PRHDT and CDR2 is FYEKMQ (reference sequence). V was pared by 5 bases and J by 1 base, with 11 bases between. This CDR3 comprises 15 residues. The CDR3 loop is CASSQTGLNTGELFF. CDR3 nucleotide sequence: TGTGCCAGCAGCCAAACAGGGCTGAACACCGGGGAGCTGTTTTTT.

Concerning this clonotype itself: A read error may account for a junction end that differs from germline. The chain is built from TRBV10-3 and TRBJ2-5; unclear D gene. Germline CDR1 and CDR2: ENHRY and SYGVKD. This CDR3 is built from 14 residues. The CDR3 region has the DNA TGTGCCAGCAGTTATAGAGAGTACCAAGAGACCCAGTACTTC. Protein product: CASSYREYQETQYF.

The J gene is TRBJ2-7, the V gene TRBV6-5; maybe TRBD2 (6 bases). V was shortened by 7 bases and J by 4 bases, with 20 bases between the two germline ends. There are 15 residues in the CDR3. The V gene's germline CDR1 is MNHEY and CDR2 SVGAGI. The CDR3 DNA reads TGTGCCAGCACTTCGCCTGGGCTAGGAGGGTACGAGCAGTACTTC. Translated, it gives CASTSPGLGGYEQYF.

This clonotype was observed a few times. One end of the junction does not line up with germline, which may come from a read error. The chain uses TRBV10-3 and TRBJ2-7; 7 nucleotides line up with TRBD1. This CDR3 has 14 amino acids. Germline CDR1 ENHRY, CDR2 SYGVKD. The CDR3: CASSRQGRGYEQYF. CDR3 in DNA: TGTGCCAGCAGTAGACAGGGACGTGGCTACGAGCAGTACTTC.

The chain carries TRBV15 and TRBJ1-2; D not certain. The V gene's germline CDR1 is LNHNV and CDR2 YYDKDF (reference sequence). The CDR3 runs 11 residues. V lost 0 bases, J lost 11 bases, and 7 bases lay in between. The CDR3, as DNA: TGTGCCACCAGCAGAGATGGGAGATACACCTTC. It translates to CATSRDGRYTF.

Worth noting for this clonotype: A read error may account for a junction end that differs from germline. The chain joins TRBV5-5 to TRBJ1-1; possibly TRBD1 for D (6 bases). CDR3 length: 16 amino acids. Germline V gene sequence: CDR1 SGHKS, CDR2 YYEKEE (reference sequence). The CDR3 is CASSQALTGMGTEAFF. The DNA for the CDR3 is TGCGCCAGCAGCCAAGCCTTGACAGGAATGGGGACTGAAGCTTTCTTT.

The sample holds many counts of this clonotype. V is TRBV19 and J is TRBJ2-5; no clear D gene. The V end was cut by 5 bases, the J end by 0 bases, with 7 bases between. Per germline, CDR1 LNHDA and CDR2 SQIVND (reference sequence). The CDR3 sequence is 13 residues long. The CDR3: CASSWSNQETQYF. The CDR3 DNA follows: TGTGCCAGTAGTTGGTCCAACCAAGAGACCCAGTACTTC.

This chain links TRBV24-1 with TRBJ2-1; D gene ambiguous. This CDR3 region has 11 residues. Germline CDR1 reads KGHDR; CDR2 reads SFDVKD. With 6 bases removed from V and 3 bases from J, the gap between germline ends came to 2 bases. The CDR3 protein is CATSIYNEQFF. CDR3 sequence (DNA): TGTGCCACCAGTATCTACAATGAGCAGTTCTTC.

The sample holds many counts of this clonotype. The chain couples TRBV4-3 to TRBJ2-7; perhaps D is TRBD1 or TRBD2 (5 bases each). CDR3 length: 16 amino acids. The V gene lost 4 bases and the J gene lost 2 bases, with 18 bases spanning the gap. Germline V gene data show CDR1 as LGHNA and CDR2 as YSLEER. CDR3 loop: CASSLSLETAAYEQYF. The CDR3 DNA reads TGCGCCAGCAGCCTTTCCTTGGAGACAGCGGCCTACGAGCAGTACTTC.

The sample holds one count of this clonotype. J is TRBJ2-1 and V is TRBV14; 9 positions match TRBD2. J was trimmed by 0 bases and V by 7 bases; bases with no gene match: 16. Germline lookup yields CDR1 SGHDN and CDR2 FVKESK. The CDR3 sequence is 19 residues long. CDR3 protein: CASNLGLAGIRSSYNEQFF. The DNA of the CDR3 is TGTGCCAGCAACCTGGGACTAGCTGGGATCCGGAGCTCCTACAATGAGCAGTTCTTC.

This clonotype was counted a few times. A much larger clone lies a single base off, so this may be a read error. The chain uses TRBV7-2 and TRBJ2-7; no reliable D call. Germline V gives CDR1 SGHTA, CDR2 FQGNSA. V shed 4 bases and J shed 7 bases, with 14 bases lying between them. The CDR3 has 13 amino acids. The CDR3 DNA reads as TGTGCCAGCAGCTCCGGCTCATGGTGGGAGCAGTACTTC. It encodes CASSSGSWWEQYF. The full variable domain, completed using reference TRBV7-2 and TRBJ2-7, is GAGVSQSPSNKVTEKGKDVELRCDPISGHTALYWYRQSLGQGLEFLIYFQGNSAPDKSGLPSDRFSAERTGGSVSTLTIQRTQQEDSAVYLCASSSGSWWEQYFGPGTRLTVT.

Notes on this clonotype: Being one base from a much bigger clone, this may be a read error. The chain uses TRBV2 and TRBJ1-5; possible D gene TRBD1, 5 bases. This CDR3 contains 16 residues. Germline CDR1 and CDR2: SNHLY and FYNNEI. V was pared by 2 bases and J by 0 bases, with 11 bases between. The DNA of the CDR3 is TGTGCCAGCAGTGAATGGGGGGGATATAGCAATCAGCCCCAGCATTTT. Translating gives CASSEWGGYSNQPQHF.

This chain joins TRBV18 and TRBJ1-5; D ambiguous. The CDR3 covers 14 residues. In germline, CDR1 is KGHSH, CDR2 LQKENI. The V and J ends lost 4 bases and 4 bases respectively, with 11 bases between them. Here the CDR3 reads CASSQGYQNQPQHF. As DNA, the CDR3 is TGTGCCAGCTCACAGGGTTATCAGAATCAGCCCCAGCATTTT.

This rearrangement joins TRBV12-3 or TRBV12-4 to TRBJ2-7; no firm D call. The CDR3 extends over 12 amino acids. Trimming cost V 5 bases and J 3 bases, with 8 bases left between them. Here the CDR3 DNA reads TGTGCCAGCAGTCCTTACTTCTACGAGCAGTACTTC. Translated: CASSPYFYEQYF.

The gene calls are TRBV19 and TRBJ1-1; TRBD1 might be the D (5 bases). Trimming removed 8 bases at V and 0 bases at J, with 10 bases between. Germline CDR1 reads LNHDA; CDR2 reads SQIVND (reference sequence). The CDR3 has 13 residues. CDR3: CASGQGLNTEAFF. Written as DNA, the CDR3 is TGTGCCAGTGGTCAGGGACTGAACACTGAAGCTTTCTTT.